This TCR beta chain came from a study of cytomegalovirus exposure and HLA in healthy donors. For the study at large: Across more than 350 genotyped donors, over 70% landed in the Caucasian-associated ancestry cluster. Study results and caveats: What was likely a sequencing artifact was a cluster of highly shared sequence variants.

The ends were cut back, 7 bases at V and 7 bases at J, with 16 bases in the middle. CDR3 length: 14 residues. The germline CDR1 and CDR2 sequences are SEHNR and FQNEAQ (reference sequence). PCR involved 60 Vbeta and 13 Jbeta primers. Some clones are missing from TCRdb's copy, which holds only in-frame ones; the method was immunoSEQ multiplex PCR. The sample comprises approximately 190,000 clones, about four fifths of which are singletons, and 1.5% to 2% rests with the top ten. Comment on this clone: Its antigen is still unknown.

The sequence was obtained from a man in his forties or fifties in good health and CMV-seropositive. Input material: PBMCs. The J gene is TRBJ1-4, the V gene TRBV7-9; D call uncertain. The CDR3 nucleotides read TGTGCCAGCACCCCCCCGGGATCGGGTGAAAAACTGTTTTTT. It codes for CASTPPGSGEKLFF.